The source of this T cell receptor (beta chain) is a study of blood T cell repertoires in COVID-19 (TCRdb year 2020). For the wider study: Samples covering the acute and convalescent phases of COVID-19 were provided by collaborators in the United States, Italy and Spain. The material from the prospective study consisted of cDNA or gDNA derived from T cells, B-cell-depleted T cells, or PBMCs. The dataset comprised deeply sampled blood TCRbeta repertoires from subjects exposed to, actively infected with, or recovered from COVID-19. The repertoires were released in a freely available public database intended as a resource for research on the immune response to SARS-CoV-2. The samples were drawn from two sources: the first 160 participants of the ongoing ImmuneRACE study, and fewer than 1,500 subjects contributed by 6 global collaborators. A de-identified subject ID, COVID-19 status, age in years and sex were almost always included in the sample metadata. Where available, HLA class I and class II types were taken from metadata supplied by the sample provider and were not determined by assay-based typing.

Reading the germline V gene (reference sequence) gives CDR1 MNHEY and CDR2 SMNVEV. V and J lose 6 bases and 6 bases, and a span of 14 bases separates them. The CDR3, from cysteine to phenylalanine, totals 13 residues. Of all the DNA, just the CDR3 is kept, 39 bases in frame from base 1. TCRbeta CDR3 regions were amplified from genomic DNA using the immunoSEQ Assay, a bias-controlled multiplex PCR. Concerning the study's data processing: The number of nucleated cells in each sample was estimated by amplification of reference gene primers within the assay. To quantify the absolute abundance of each unique TCRbeta CDR3 rearrangement, sequence reads were collapsed and filtered. For each sample, productive Simpson clonality was calculated as the square root of Simpson's diversity index over productive rearrangements. The table comes from immuneACCESS by way of TCRdb, which keeps in-frame sequences with V and J called. Part of the clones is missing from these tables; in studies checked, under half for an unresolved V gene and the rest for unknown reasons. For V, J and clone size, that table is used; D and trimming come from the DNA. For this sample there are some 120,000 clones; roughly 91% appear just once. 1.5% of the sample goes to the ten largest clones.

Study-wide findings and limitations: How much clinical and demographic metadata was included differed by source and by participant, and the metadata was provided uncurated.

The collaborating institutions used their own protocols to collect whole blood in K2EDTA tubes. For TCRbeta analysis, collaborator samples were shipped as frozen whole blood, as isolated PBMCs, or as DNA extracted from either sample type. Points on this clone: Its antigen is still unknown. Per-base qualities were not stored, and no clone one base away is much larger.

The sequencing input was peripheral blood. The V gene is TRBV27 and the J gene is TRBJ1-2; TRBD1 might be the D gene, on 6 matching bases. This sequence was found in a human donor in a cohort sampled during active COVID-19. DNA sequence: TGTGCCAGCAGACCCACAGGGTACGATGGCTACACCTTC. Its product reads: CASRPTGYDGYTF.